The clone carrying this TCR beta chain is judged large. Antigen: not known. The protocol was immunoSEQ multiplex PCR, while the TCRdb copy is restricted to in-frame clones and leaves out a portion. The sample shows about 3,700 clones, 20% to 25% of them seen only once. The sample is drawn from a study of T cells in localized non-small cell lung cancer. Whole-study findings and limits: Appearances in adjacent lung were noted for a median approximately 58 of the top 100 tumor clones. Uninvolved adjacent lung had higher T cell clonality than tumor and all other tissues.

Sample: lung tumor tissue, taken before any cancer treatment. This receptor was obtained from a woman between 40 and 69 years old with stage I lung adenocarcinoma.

CDR3 nucleotide sequence: TGTGCCAGCAGCTTTATCGGGGGGGCAGGTGAGCAGTTCTTC. It yields the protein CASSFIGGAGEQFF. This chain links TRBV11-3 with TRBJ2-1, with TRBD2 matching 8 bases. The CDR3 spans 14 residues. The germline V gene encodes CDR1 SGHNT and CDR2 YENEEA. The V gene end was trimmed by 3 bases and the J gene end by 9 bases; junction bases not matched to a gene: 7.